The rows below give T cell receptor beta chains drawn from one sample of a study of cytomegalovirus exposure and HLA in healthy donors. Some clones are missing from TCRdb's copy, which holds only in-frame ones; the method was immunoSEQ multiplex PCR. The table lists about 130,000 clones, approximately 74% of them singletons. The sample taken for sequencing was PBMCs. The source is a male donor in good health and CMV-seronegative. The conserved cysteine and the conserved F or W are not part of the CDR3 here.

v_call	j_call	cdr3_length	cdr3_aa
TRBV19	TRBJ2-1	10	ASMAGLNEQF
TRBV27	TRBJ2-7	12	ASRSSGRTYEQY
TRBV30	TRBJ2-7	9	AWTGGYEQY
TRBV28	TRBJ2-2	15	ASSISSGQGFSGELF
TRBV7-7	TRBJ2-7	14	ASSPGPGQGAHEQY
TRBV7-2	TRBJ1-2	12	ASSPLAGRGGYT
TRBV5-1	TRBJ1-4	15	ASSPTSRGATNEKLF
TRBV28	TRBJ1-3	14	ASSSLGASSGDTIY
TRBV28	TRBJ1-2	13	ASSSPGTGGYGYT
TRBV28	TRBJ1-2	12	ASSLRGRVSGYT
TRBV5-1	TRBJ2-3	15	ASSLAVAGGSTDTQY
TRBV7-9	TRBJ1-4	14	ASSSPQGAIDEKLF
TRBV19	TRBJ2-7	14	ASSSRSTGGRYEQY
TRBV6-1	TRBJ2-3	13	ASRKAGESTDTQY
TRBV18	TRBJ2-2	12	ASSPLPGTGELF
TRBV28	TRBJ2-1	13	ASSSGGGGYNEQF
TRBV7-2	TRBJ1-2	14	ASSAYYGGGNYGYT
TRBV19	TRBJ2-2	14	ASSISSTGNTGELF
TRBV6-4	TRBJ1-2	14	ASSDSGTGANYGYT
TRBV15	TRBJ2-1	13	ATSRLTEGHNEQF
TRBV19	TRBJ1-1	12	ACRPRGGYTEAF
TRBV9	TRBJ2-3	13	ASSGISGNTDTQY
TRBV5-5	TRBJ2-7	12	ASSWNTGGKEQY
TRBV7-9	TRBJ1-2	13	ASSYYDRLTYGYT
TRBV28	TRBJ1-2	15	ATQGGPRTAVDYGYT
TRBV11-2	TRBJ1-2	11	ASSLLGAYGYT
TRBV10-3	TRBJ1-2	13	AIRYDKTGTYGYT
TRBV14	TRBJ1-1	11	ASSQEQQTEAF